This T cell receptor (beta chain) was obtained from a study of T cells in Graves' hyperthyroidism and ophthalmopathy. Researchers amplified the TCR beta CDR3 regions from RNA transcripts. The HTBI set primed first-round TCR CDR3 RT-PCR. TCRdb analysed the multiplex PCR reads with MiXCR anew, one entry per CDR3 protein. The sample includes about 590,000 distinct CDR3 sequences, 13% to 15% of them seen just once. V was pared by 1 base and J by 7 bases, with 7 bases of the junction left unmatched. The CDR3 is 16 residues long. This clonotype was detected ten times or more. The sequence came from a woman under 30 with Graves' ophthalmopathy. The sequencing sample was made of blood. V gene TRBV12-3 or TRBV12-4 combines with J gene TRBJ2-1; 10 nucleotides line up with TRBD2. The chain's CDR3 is CASSLGSGRAANEQFF. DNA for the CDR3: TGTGCCAGCAGTTTAGGGAGCGGGAGGGCCGCAAATGAGCAGTTCTTC.